In this sample, the clone carrying this T cell receptor beta chain turned up many times. Its antigen is unknown. The CDR3 extends over 14 amino acids. V shed 2 bases and J shed 1 base, with 8 bases lying between them. Germline V gene lookup returns CDR1 LGHDT and CDR2 YNNKEL (reference sequence). Stated time point: newly diagnosed GD, antithyroid drugs for less than 3 months. After RNA was extracted from PBMCs, the TCR library was made from it. The collection involved drawing approximately 9.9 milliliters of peripheral blood into EDTA tubes. According to the study, TCR beta libraries were built with iRepertoire HTBI primers and CDR3-region Arm-PCR. Authors' processing steps: Across all samples, approximately 68 TRBV segments and 11 to 15 TRBJ segments were identified. MiXCR was run by TCRdb on the multiplex PCR reads, yielding one entry per CDR3 protein. TCRdb, rather than the study authors, made the V and J calls. This sample has 350,000 to 400,000 distinct CDR3 sequences, with roughly 15% found just once.

This record comes from a study of regulatory T cells in long-lasting Graves disease. Background on the study: Antithyroid drug use was under 3 months in newly diagnosed Graves' patients.

The study's findings and limits: TCR diversity was lower in persistent than newly diagnosed Graves' disease.

The chain combines TRBV3-1 with TRBJ1-1, with no clear D. Source: peripheral blood mononuclear cells (PBMCs), taken at new diagnosis, from a patient treated with antithyroid drugs. This clonotype was sampled from a female donor with Graves disease. The chain's CDR3 is CASSQIDGNTEAFF. CDR3 nucleotide sequence: TGTGCCAGCAGCCAAATCGACGGGAACACTGAAGCTTTCTTT.